The text below deals with one T cell receptor (beta chain). The sample originates from a study of blood T cells in healthy people across ages. PCR was performed a second time for roughly 7 to 11 cycles using a sample-barcoded 5' primer and a J-beta primer mix. TCRdb re-called the 5' RACE reads through MiXCR, storing one row per CDR3 protein. The sample includes about 640,000 distinct CDR3 sequences, roughly 53% seen only once; the top ten take around 37%. The ends were cut back, 6 bases at V and 0 bases at J, with 8 bases in the middle. CDR1 and CDR2 from the germline V gene are MNHEY and SVGAGI. The CDR3 has 13 residues. Every sample had a minimum of 6.5 million PBMCs isolated.

The chain carries TRBV6-5 and TRBJ1-1; unclear D gene. Source material: blood. The clonotype comes from a man aged 60 to 75 in good health. CDR3 DNA sequence: TGTGCCAGCAGAATCACAGTGAACACTGAAGCTTTCTTT. Protein: CASRITVNTEAFF.